This TCR beta chain was obtained from a study of T-cell memory formation after mild COVID-19. The overall study: TCR clusters showed largely donor specificity. Findings and caveats of the study: Clones contracting over day 15 to 85 were CD4/CD8 balanced, with later expanders leaning CD4+. The study detected some responding clones in pre-infection memory, suggesting cross-reactive memory joined.

CDR1 SQVTM and CDR2 ANQGSEA come from the germline V gene. CDR3 length equals 12 residues. V gave up 0 bases and J gave up 5 bases, with 6 bases separating them. Turning to this clonotype: Antigen: not known.

Sample barcodes and UMIs were carried by the TCR alpha and TCR beta cDNA libraries that 5'RACE generated with constant-segment primers. TCRdb recomputed calls from the 5' RACE reads with MiXCR, one row per CDR3 protein. The table has around 390,000 distinct CDR3 sequences, approximately 15% seen once. The rearrangement links TRBV29-1 to TRBJ2-3, with D perhaps TRBD1 (5 bases). This receptor was taken from a young man who had mild COVID-19 (a few samples of this study predate the infection). Cell type and time point are not known. Sequencing was carried out using PBMCs or a T cell subset sorted from them (not recorded which). Written as DNA, the CDR3 is TGCAGCGTTGAAGAAAGGGGAGATACGCAGTATTTT. Protein: CSVEERGDTQYF.